This TCR beta chain originates from a study of OX40 agonist ivuxolimab in advanced cancers. About the study: From 23 to 79 years was the age range, with a mean of roughly 59 years, and about 83% were male.

The CDR3 sequence is 13 residues long. The germline V gene encodes CDR1 MNHEY and CDR2 SVGAGI. The germline V and J ends were trimmed by 10 bases and 3 bases, with 13 bases remaining between them. This table comes from immunoSEQ multiplex PCR, and its TCRdb copy is limited to in-frame clones, with some not included. The sample lists around 35,000 clones, about 88% occurring once. V is TRBV6-5 and J is TRBJ2-1; possibly TRBD1 for D (6 bases). The clonotype originates from an adult with an advanced solid tumor such as melanoma, head and neck, liver or kidney cancer. Source: CD4+ or CD8+ T cells sorted from blood, taken in a trial of the OX40 agonist ivuxolimab. The DNA for the CDR3 is TGTGCCACAACAGGGACCCTCTACAATGAGCAGTTCTTC. It codes for CATTGTLYNEQFF.